These 14 T cell receptor beta chains were sequenced from one sample in a study of shared clonotypes between healthy human individuals. Here immunoSEQ multiplex PCR was the method, and the copy in TCRdb shows in-frame clones only, minus some. The sample records 600,000 to 750,000 clones, 90% being singletons. What was sequenced was memory CD8+ T cells from PBMCs. Described subset: CD45RO+ cells pooled with CCR7-negative TemRA cells. These receptors all stem from a young man in good health. Some clones in this sample may be carry-over from other donors' samples.

V and J are TRBV9 and TRBJ2-6; D is undetermined. The CDR3 is made up of 16 amino acids. Trimming took 0 bases from V and 0 from J, leaving 7 bases between them. From germline, CDR1 is SGDLS and CDR2 YYNGEE. The chain's CDR3 is CASSVEEISGANVLTF. DNA of the CDR3: TGTGCCAGCAGCGTAGAGGAGATCTCTGGGGCCAACGTCCTGACTTTC.

The chain is built from TRBV27 and TRBJ2-3, with 7 bases fitting TRBD2. This CDR3 is 17 amino acids long. Unmatched junction bases numbered 10, after V lost 3 bases and J lost 1 base. The germline V gene has CDR1 MNHEY and CDR2 SMNVEV (reference sequence). The CDR3 DNA reads as TGTGCCAGCAGTTTCCCTTCACTAGCGACCGGCACAGATACGCAGTATTTT. Encoded protein: CASSFPSLATGTDTQYF.

The J gene is TRBJ2-7, the V gene TRBV5-5; TRBD1 matches at 11 bases. The V segment lost 1 base and the J segment 5 bases; nucleotides outside the gene matches: 5. Germline CDR1 and CDR2: SGHKS and YYEKEE (reference sequence). This CDR3 has 15 residues. The DNA of the CDR3 is TGTGCCAGCAGCTTGAACCCGGACAGGGGGCACGAGCAGTACTTC. Its protein is CASSLNPDRGHEQYF.

This chain links TRBV6-5 with TRBJ1-5; the match to TRBD1 covers 7 bases. Germline CDR1 and CDR2: MNHEY and SVGAGI. With V trimmed by 5 bases and J by 5 bases, 9 bases remained unmatched. The CDR3 spans 15 residues. The DNA for the CDR3 is TGTGCCAGCAGTCCTGATACAGGGGTACATCAGCCCCAGCATTTT. Its protein is CASSPDTGVHQPQHF.

This clone was recorded a few times. The rearrangement joins TRBV30 to TRBJ1-1; unclear D gene. The CDR3 is made up of 10 amino acids. With 2 bases removed from V and 7 bases from J, the gap between germline ends came to 5 bases. Germline loops: CDR1 GTSNPN, CDR2 SVGIG (reference sequence). The chain's CDR3 is CAWSRNEAFF. The CDR3 bases are TGTGCCTGGAGTCGGAATGAAGCTTTCTTT.

The J gene is TRBJ2-5, the V gene TRBV2, with TRBD2 as a possible D gene (5 bases). The V end lost 3 bases, the J end lost 1 base, and 12 bases lay between the germline ends. The germline V gene encodes CDR1 SNHLY and CDR2 FYNNEI. The CDR3 runs to 15 residues. This chain's CDR3 is CASSEWEKGQETQYF. The CDR3 DNA is TGTGCCAGCAGTGAGTGGGAGAAGGGCCAAGAGACCCAGTACTTC.

This sequence joins TRBV11-2 and TRBJ1-1, with D uncertain. Between the trimmed V and J ends, which lost 5 bases and 8 bases, there was a span of 15 bases. This CDR3 is 13 amino acids long. Germline V gene data show CDR1 as SGHAT and CDR2 as FQNNGV. The CDR3 DNA reads as TGTGCCAGCAGCCCCGTGCCCGGGATAGAAGCTTTCTTT. This gives the protein CASSPVPGIEAFF.

This chain uses TRBV15 with TRBJ1-6; possibly TRBD1 for D (5 bases). Germline CDR1 LNHNV, CDR2 YYDKDF (reference sequence). V was clipped by 6 bases and J by 2 bases, with 11 bases between them. The CDR3 covers 15 residues. CDR3 amino acids: CATSGGTAYNSPLHF. Here the CDR3 DNA reads TGTGCCACCAGTGGGGGGACGGCCTATAATTCACCCCTCCACTTT.

This clone was observed a few times. The chain joins TRBV19 to TRBJ1-1, with D perhaps matching TRBD1 (5 bases). V lost 6 bases to trimming and J lost 4 bases, with 15 bases between them. This CDR3 comprises 14 residues. The germline gives CDR1 LNHDA, CDR2 SQIVND (reference sequence). The DNA for the CDR3 is TGTGCCAGTAGCGACAGAGGAGGATTCACTGAAGCTTTCTTT. This encodes CASSDRGGFTEAFF.

The rearrangement uses TRBV11-2 and TRBJ2-3; tentatively, D is TRBD1 (5 bases). The CDR3 runs to 15 residues. The V gene's germline CDR1 is SGHAT and CDR2 FQNNGV. Trimming pared 2 bases from V and 2 bases from J, leaving 11 bases between. CDR3 amino acids: CASSLQGSITDTQYF. The CDR3 nucleotides are TGTGCCAGCAGCTTACAGGGTTCGATCACAGATACGCAGTATTTT. The full variable domain, with the rest looked up from reference TRBV11-2 and TRBJ2-3, is EAGVAQSPRYKIIEKRQSVAFWCNPISGHATLYWYQQILGQGPKLLIQFQNNGVVDDSQLPKDRFSAERLKGVDSTLKIQPAKLEDSAVYLCASSLQGSITDTQYFGPGTRLTVL.

This chain uses TRBV7-7 with TRBJ2-2; perhaps TRBD2 as D (5 bases). The CDR3 spans 14 residues. Germline V gene data show CDR1 as SSHAT and CDR2 as FNYEAQ (reference sequence). Trimming cost V 5 bases and J 6 bases, with 13 bases left between them. CDR3 DNA sequence: TGTGCCAGCAGCCCGATGCAAGCGGCCGGGGAGCTGTTTTTT. This codes for CASSPMQAAGELFF.

V usage is TRBV4-3 and J usage is TRBJ1-1; no reliable D call. With 1 base removed from V and 5 bases from J, the gap between germline ends came to 8 bases. The CDR3 consists of 13 residues. Germline V lookup: CDR1 LGHNA, CDR2 YSLEER. In DNA, the CDR3 is TGCGCCAGCAGCCAAGTAATGAGGACTGAAGCTTTCTTT. Its protein is CASSQVMRTEAFF.

CDR3 nucleotide sequence: TGTGCCAGCAGTTTTACCCCTCCCACGGAGACCCAGTACTTC. Translating gives CASSFTPPTETQYF. The rearrangement links TRBV27 to TRBJ2-5, with D unclear. Germline CDR1 and CDR2: MNHEY and SMNVEV (reference sequence). The CDR3 has 14 residues. Trimming removed 3 bases at V and 5 bases at J, with 13 bases between.

The rearrangement links TRBV5-1 to TRBJ1-4; D call uncertain. This CDR3 spans 14 amino acids. The V end lost 0 bases, the J end lost 7 bases, and 10 bases lay between the germline ends. Germline V lookup: CDR1 SGHRS, CDR2 YFSETQ. The CDR3 bases are TGCGCCAGCAGCTTGGGAGGGCGAGGTGAAAAACTGTTTTTT. This encodes CASSLGGRGEKLFF.